Reported below is one T cell receptor beta chain. Its antigen is not known. Germline V gene sequence: CDR1 MNHEY, CDR2 SMNVEV (reference sequence). The germline V and J ends were trimmed by 6 bases and 5 bases, with 20 bases remaining between them. This CDR3 spans 16 amino acids. On sorted subsets, replicate PCRs used 200 to 250 ng DNA, or about 30,000 T cell genomes. Assay: immunoSEQ multiplex PCR; the TCRdb copy retains only in-frame clones and omits some. Among approximately 1,500,000 clones, under 99% were seen once, and the ten largest hold approximately 0.45%. The data were taken from a study of shared clonotypes between healthy human individuals. Study-level points and caveats: Donors were few, which limited the genetic and exposure-history diversity represented.

Sequenced: naive CD4+ T cells sorted from blood. Subset noted: CD45RA+ positively selected. The rearrangement links TRBV27 to TRBJ2-1; D is undetermined. The receptor's source is a man under 40 in good health. The CDR3 is CASSHSKSHGDNEQFF. The DNA of the CDR3 is TGTGCCAGCAGCCACTCGAAGTCCCATGGCGACAATGAGCAGTTCTTC.